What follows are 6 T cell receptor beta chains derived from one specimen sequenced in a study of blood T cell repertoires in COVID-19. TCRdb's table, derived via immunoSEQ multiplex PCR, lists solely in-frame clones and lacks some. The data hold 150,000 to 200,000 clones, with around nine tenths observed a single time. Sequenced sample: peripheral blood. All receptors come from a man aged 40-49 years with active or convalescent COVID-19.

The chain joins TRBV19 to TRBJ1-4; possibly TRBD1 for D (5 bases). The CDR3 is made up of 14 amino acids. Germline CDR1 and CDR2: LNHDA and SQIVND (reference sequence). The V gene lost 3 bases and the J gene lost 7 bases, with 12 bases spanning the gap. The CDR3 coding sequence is TGTGCCAGTAGTATGGCGGGGGGTGCTGAAAAACTGTTTTTT. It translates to CASSMAGGAEKLFF. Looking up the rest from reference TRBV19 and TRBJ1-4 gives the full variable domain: DGGITQSPKYLFRKEGQNVTLSCEQNLNHDAMYWYRQDPGQGLRLIYYSQIVNDFQKGDIAEGYSVSREKKESFPLTVTSAQKNPTAFYLCASSMAGGAEKLFFGSGTQLSVL.

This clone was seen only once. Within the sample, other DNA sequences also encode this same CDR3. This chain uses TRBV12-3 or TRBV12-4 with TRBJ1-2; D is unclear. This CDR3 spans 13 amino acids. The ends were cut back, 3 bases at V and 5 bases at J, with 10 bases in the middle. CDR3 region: CASSLGRNYGYTF. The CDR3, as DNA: TGTGCCAGCAGTTTGGGCAGAAATTATGGCTACACCTTC.

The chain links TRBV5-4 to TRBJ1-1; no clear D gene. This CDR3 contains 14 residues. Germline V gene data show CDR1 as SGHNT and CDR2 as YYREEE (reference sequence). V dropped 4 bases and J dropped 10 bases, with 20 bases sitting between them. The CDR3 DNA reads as TGTGCCAGCAGCCCCTCCCCAGAAAATCTTCGAGCTTTCTTT. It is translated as CASSPSPENLRAFF.

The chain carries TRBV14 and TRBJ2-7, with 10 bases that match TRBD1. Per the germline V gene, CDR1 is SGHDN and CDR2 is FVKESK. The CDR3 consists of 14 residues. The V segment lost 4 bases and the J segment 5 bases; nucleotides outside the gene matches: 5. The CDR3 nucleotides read TGTGCCAGCAGCCCGGGACAGGGGTGGGACGAGCAGTACTTC. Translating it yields CASSPGQGWDEQYF.

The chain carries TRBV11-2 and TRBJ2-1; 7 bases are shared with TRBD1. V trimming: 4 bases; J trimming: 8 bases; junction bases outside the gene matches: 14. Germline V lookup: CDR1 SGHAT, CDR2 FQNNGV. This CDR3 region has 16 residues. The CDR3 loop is CASSSRVEGGFDEQFF. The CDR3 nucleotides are TGTGCCAGCAGCTCCCGTGTGGAAGGGGGCTTCGATGAGCAGTTCTTC.

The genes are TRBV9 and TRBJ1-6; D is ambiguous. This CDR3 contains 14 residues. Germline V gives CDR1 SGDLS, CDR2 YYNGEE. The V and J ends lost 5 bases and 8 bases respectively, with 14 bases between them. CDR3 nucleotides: TGTGCCAGCAGTCGTGGGCTTTCAGATTCACCCCTCCACTTT. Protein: CASSRGLSDSPLHF.